This is a list of T cell receptor beta chains from one sample in a study of immune cell composition in non-small cell lung cancer. TCRdb's table, derived via immunoSEQ multiplex PCR, lists solely in-frame clones and lacks some. Of around 6,500 clones listed, approximately 61% were seen once; the top ten hold around 10%. The sample was non-adjacent lung tissue. The origin of the receptors is a human donor with non-small cell lung cancer. CDR3s include the opening cysteine and the closing phenylalanine or tryptophan. Each record gives: D gene, V gene, J gene, CDR3 protein. D genes are given only for firm matches.

NA	TRBV5-5	TRBJ2-5	CASSLVPRREETQYF
TRBD1	TRBV19	TRBJ1-2	CASRGQGYYGYTF
NA	TRBV28	TRBJ2-3	CASRAPSTDTQYF
NA	TRBV5-5	TRBJ1-6	CASSLVGGARNSPLHF
NA	TRBV5-1	TRBJ2-2	CASSTTVTGELFF
NA	TRBV5-1	TRBJ2-3	CASSLLGRTDTQYF
NA	TRBV5-1	TRBJ2-3	CASSDQGDTQYF
TRBD2	TRBV28	TRBJ2-1	CASSTLLGGEFF
TRBD2	TRBV5-4	TRBJ2-1	CASSSGTSGRLGTNEQFF
TRBD1	TRBV6-1	TRBJ1-5	CASSGLRDRGSQPQHF
NA	TRBV2	TRBJ2-3	CASSEGGGTDTQYF
TRBD2	TRBV11-2	TRBJ2-3	CASSIRTSGHTDTQYF
NA	TRBV6-1	TRBJ1-4	CASSQGREKLFF
NA	TRBV27	TRBJ2-7	CASSRQHTTYEQYF
TRBD2	TRBV11-3	TRBJ2-2	CASSLGGLAGNTGELFF
TRBD1	TRBV2	TRBJ2-1	CASSPGTGAGNEQFF
TRBD2	TRBV11-3	TRBJ2-7	CASSLDNLGGDAQYF
NA	TRBV2	TRBJ2-2	CASRGTFYTGELFF
NA	TRBV5-4	TRBJ2-7	CASSFDSAGHYEQYF
NA	TRBV4-2	TRBJ1-4	CASSQGLGLDEKLFF
NA	TRBV6-1	TRBJ1-1	CASREAKNTEAFF
TRBD2	TRBV9	TRBJ2-5	CASSVSGLAGETQYF
NA	TRBV28	TRBJ2-7	CASSIRHGVTYEQYF
NA	TRBV7-2	TRBJ2-7	CASSSTWIPVPYEQYF
TRBD2	TRBV5-4	TRBJ2-7	CASRKRGTGTSSYEQYF
NA	TRBV10-2	TRBJ2-2	CASTGYTGELFF
NA	TRBV6-6	TRBJ1-1	CASSWTVNTEAFF
NA	TRBV5-6	TRBJ1-2	CASSGGLANYGYTF
NA	TRBV7-8	TRBJ1-1	CASSERWSKNTEAFF
NA	TRBV5-8	TRBJ2-2	CASSLRPGTGELFF
TRBD2	TRBV10-3	TRBJ2-1	CAINDPTSGMGVDYNEQFF
TRBD2	TRBV30	TRBJ2-1	CACRGIVGLAGGRDNEQFF
TRBD2	TRBV29-1	TRBJ2-5	CSVEEGLGRQETQYF
TRBD1	TRBV29-1	TRBJ1-1	CSVAAGGSKTEAFF
TRBD1	TRBV27	TRBJ1-6	CASSLHPTGGGNSPLHF
NA	TRBV28	TRBJ2-7	CASRSRIQGYEQYF
TRBD2	TRBV28	TRBJ2-5	CASSLSGGFQETQYF
TRBD1	TRBV10-3	TRBJ2-2	CAINGQGEDGTGELFF
TRBD1	TRBV9	TRBJ1-1	CASSLDGGQEAFF
TRBD2	TRBV6-6	TRBJ2-7	CAGGRGAGYEQYF
TRBD1	TRBV5-4	TRBJ2-3	CASSAGQGGGTDTQYF
NA	TRBV28	TRBJ2-7	CASSLSLLAREQYF
NA	TRBV7-8	TRBJ2-7	CASSLGLSTYEQYF
NA	TRBV28	TRBJ2-6	CASNKEVYGANVLTF
TRBD1	TRBV18	TRBJ2-2	CASSPPGQVNTGELFF
TRBD2	TRBV7-9	TRBJ2-2	CASTFITGRLAGNTGELFF
NA	TRBV28	TRBJ2-2	CASSLLNTGELFF
NA	TRBV7-3	TRBJ1-2	CASSETNYGYTF
TRBD1	TRBV2	TRBJ1-1	CAKTGGRVTEAFF
TRBD1	TRBV28	TRBJ1-4	CASRPGTAASLFNEKLFF
NA	TRBV19	TRBJ2-7	CASSFRGSFYEQYF
NA	TRBV28	TRBJ2-4	CASSFRGIRATGAKNIQYF
TRBD2	TRBV4-1	TRBJ2-2	CASSRTSGGANTGELFF